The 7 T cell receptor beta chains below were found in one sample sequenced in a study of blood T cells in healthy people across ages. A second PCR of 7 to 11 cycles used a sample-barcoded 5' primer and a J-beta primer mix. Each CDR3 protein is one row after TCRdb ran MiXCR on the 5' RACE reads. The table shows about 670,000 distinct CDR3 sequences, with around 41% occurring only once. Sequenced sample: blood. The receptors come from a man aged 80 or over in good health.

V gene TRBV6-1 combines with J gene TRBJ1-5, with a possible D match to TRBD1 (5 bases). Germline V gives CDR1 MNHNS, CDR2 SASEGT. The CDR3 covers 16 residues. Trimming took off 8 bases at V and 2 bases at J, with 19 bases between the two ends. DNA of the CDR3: TGTGCCAGCGAGGGTTCATCCGGGGGAGGCAATCAGCCCCAGCATTTT. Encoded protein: CASEGSSGGGNQPQHF.

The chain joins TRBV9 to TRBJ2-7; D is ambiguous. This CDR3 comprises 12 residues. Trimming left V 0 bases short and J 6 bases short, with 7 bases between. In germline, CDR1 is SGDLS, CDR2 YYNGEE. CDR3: CASSVAESEQYF. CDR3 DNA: TGTGCCAGCAGCGTAGCCGAGAGCGAGCAGTACTTC.

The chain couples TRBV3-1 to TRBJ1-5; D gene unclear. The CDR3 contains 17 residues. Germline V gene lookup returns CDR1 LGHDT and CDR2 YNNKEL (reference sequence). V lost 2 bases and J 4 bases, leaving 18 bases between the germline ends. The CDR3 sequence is CASSQSGTAGRNQPQHF. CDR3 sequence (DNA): TGTGCCAGCAGCCAAAGCGGTACGGCAGGCAGGAATCAGCCCCAGCATTTT.

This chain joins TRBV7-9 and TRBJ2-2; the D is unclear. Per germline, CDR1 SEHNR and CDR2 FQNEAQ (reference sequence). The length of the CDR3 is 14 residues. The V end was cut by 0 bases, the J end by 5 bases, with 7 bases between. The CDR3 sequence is CASSLARQTGELFF. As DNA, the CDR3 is TGTGCCAGCAGCTTAGCACGTCAAACCGGGGAGCTGTTTTTT.

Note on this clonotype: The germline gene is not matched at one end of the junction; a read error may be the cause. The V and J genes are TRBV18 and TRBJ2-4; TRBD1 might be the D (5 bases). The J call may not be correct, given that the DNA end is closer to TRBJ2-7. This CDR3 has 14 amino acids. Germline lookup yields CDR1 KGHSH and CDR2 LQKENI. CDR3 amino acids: CACSLGAATYEQYF. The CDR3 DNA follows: TGTGCCTGCTCACTTGGGGCAGCTACTTACGAGCAGTACTTC.

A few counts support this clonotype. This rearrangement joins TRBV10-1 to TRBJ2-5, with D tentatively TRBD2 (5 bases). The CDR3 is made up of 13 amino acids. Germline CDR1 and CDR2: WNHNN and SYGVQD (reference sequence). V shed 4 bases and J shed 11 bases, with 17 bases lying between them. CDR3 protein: CASSGGLADEQYF. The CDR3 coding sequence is TGCGCCAGCAGTGGTGGGCTAGCTGATGAGCAGTACTTC.

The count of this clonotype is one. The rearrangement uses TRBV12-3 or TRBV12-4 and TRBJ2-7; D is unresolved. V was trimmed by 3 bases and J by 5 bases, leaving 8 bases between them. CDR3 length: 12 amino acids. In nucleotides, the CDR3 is TGTGCCAGCAGTTTGAGAGCAGACGAGCAGTACTTC. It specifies CASSLRADEQYF.